This TCR beta chain was captured by sequencing in a study of control samples from healthy donors and cancer patients (dated by TCRdb to the early 2020s). Its CDR3 holds 15 amino acids, cysteine through phenylalanine. The retained sequence is limited to the CDR3, 45 bases, with the frame set at the first base. CDR1 and CDR2 are drawn from the germline V gene: ENHRY, SYGVKD. The V end loses 6 bases and the J end loses 2 bases, and a stretch of 17 bases separates them. The library was made by the immunoSEQ multiplex PCR assay. Entries here come from immuneACCESS through TCRdb and include only in-frame sequences with V and J called. Some clones fail to appear in such tables; in the studies checked, an unresolved V gene covers under half of the shortfall, and the cause of the remainder is unknown. This sample comprises roughly 170,000 clones, around 93% of them detected only once. The top ten constitute roughly 4% of the sample.

Notes on this clone: The clone's antigen remains unknown. Base-call qualities are not available, and no considerably larger clone is one nucleotide away.

The TCR sequence derives from a woman between 55 and 75 years old in good health. Sequences were obtained from blood. Rearrangement joined TRBV10-3 to TRBJ2-7, with the identity of the D gene unclear. The CDR3 has the sequence CAIRLTSPGPYEQYF. The nucleotide sequence reads TGTGCCATCAGGCTTACAAGCCCTGGCCCCTACGAGCAGTACTTC.